Described below is a single TCR beta chain sequence and its context. Its target antigen remains unknown. Base qualities were left out, and no much larger clone turns up one base away. Deletion took 7 bases off V and 3 bases off J, with a span of 16 bases between the germline ends. The CDR3 starts with the cysteine, ends with the phenylalanine, and has 14 residues. Solely the CDR3 DNA is kept, with 42 bases framed from the first base. Based on the germline V gene, the CDR1 and CDR2 sequences are SGHRS and YFSETQ. The time point label corresponds to: week 5, during vaccination. A 20-mer mutant IDH1 peptide at 300 micrograms in Montanide made up each vaccine dose, which was injected subcutaneously together with topical imiquimod. Newly diagnosed WHO grade 3 or 4 IDH1-mutant astrocytomas showing loss of nuclear ATRX were present in the donors. The samples were drawn from NOA16, a multicentre, single-arm, open-label phase I trial in Germany that tested a mutant IDH1 peptide vaccine in humans for the first time. Genomic DNA for TCRB sequencing was isolated from EDTA blood with the DNeasy Blood and Tissue Kit.

This entry comes from a study of a mutant IDH1 vaccine in newly diagnosed glioma (dated by TCRdb to about 2021). Notes on the research overall: Patients received eight vaccinations in weeks 1, 3, 5, 7, 11, 15, 19 and 23, corresponding to visits V03 through V10. Vaccination started 4-6 weeks after radiotherapy alone, or was given together with temozolomide cycles in the groups whose treatment included chemotherapy. The roughly 32 treated patients were around 62% male and around 40% female, with a mean age of roughly 40 years. Prior to enrollment, standard therapy consisting of radiotherapy alone, temozolomide alone, or radiochemotherapy with temozolomide had been administered to patients, with the combination being received by most patients. Peripheral blood samples were drawn at six visits, namely V03 (baseline), V05, V07, V10, V12 and V13. Longitudinal TCRB deep sequencing was done for 25 to 30 treated patients, wherever samples were available for exploratory analyses. Paper-wide results and their limitations: The authors noted that analyses of patient blood samples could not be reproduced because of sample limitations. No apparent relationship was observed between pseudoprogression and alterations in the top peripheral T cell clonotypes detected by TCRB sequencing. Across multiple MHC alleles, vaccine-induced immune responses were seen in 90% to 95% of patients. Availability determined which PBMC samples were chosen for TCRB deep sequencing.

The protocol used for the library was the immunoSEQ multiplex PCR assay. Rearranged TCR beta chain sequences were amplified using the hsTCRB Kit according to the manufacturer's protocol. An Illumina MiSeq was used to sequence the TCRB libraries. The source study handled its data this way. Demultiplexing, trimming and gene mapping were performed with the kit vendor's proprietary platform. TCRdb took over this immuneACCESS table, retaining in-frame rearrangements with V and J assigned. Such tables are incomplete; in checked studies, under half of the missing clones stem from an unresolved V gene, and the remainder is unexplained. The V and J calls and the clone size are those of that table, but D and trimming were determined from the DNA. This sample has about 38,000 clones in its table, and 78% of those were observed once. Jointly, the top ten make up more than 5% of the sample.

The receptor was derived from a man between 40 and 49 years old with glioma. Rearrangement joined TRBV5-1 to TRBJ2-5; a confident D gene designation cannot be given. The sample consisted of PBMCs, taken from a glioma patient whose treatment included an IDH1 peptide vaccine. This receptor has the CDR3 CASPAGSMEETQYF. The nucleotides read TGCGCCAGCCCGGCTGGGTCAATGGAAGAGACCCAGTACTTC.